These 30 T cell receptor beta chains were sequenced from one sample in a study of T cell repertoires in cytomegalovirus infection. For these receptors, no antigen is known. In TCRdb, the reads were re-called with MiXCR into one record per CDR3 protein. The top ten clones hold 40% to 50% of a sample with around 430,000 distinct CDR3 sequences, approximately 46% of them seen once. The sequences come from cultured PBMCs, collected from culture after CMV antigen stimulation. The receptors shown here come from a human donor in good health (CMV status not recorded). Some clones in this sample may be carry-over from other donors' samples.

The table lists this clonotype with a few counts. The chain carries TRBV7-2 and TRBJ1-4; D is uncertain. The CDR3 contains 15 residues. The germline V gene has CDR1 SGHTA and CDR2 FQGNSA. V lost 5 bases and J lost 4, with 14 bases in between. CDR3 sequence reads: CASSREGVGNEKLFF. For the CDR3, the DNA is TGTGCCAGCAGCCGGGAGGGTGTGGGTAATGAAAAACTGTTTTTT.

The chain uses TRBV20-1 and TRBJ2-3; 8 nucleotides match TRBD2. CDR3 length: 16 residues. Losses at the gene ends were 2 bases for V and 3 bases for J; bases not matched to a gene: 10. Germline loops: CDR1 DFQATT, CDR2 SNEGSKA (reference sequence). The CDR3 sequence is CSARSSGGPPTDTQYF. The CDR3 nucleotides are TGCAGTGCTAGATCGTCGGGGGGGCCTCCTACAGATACGCAGTATTTT.

This chain uses TRBV5-1 with TRBJ1-3; D unresolved. CDR1 SGHRS and CDR2 YFSETQ come from the germline V gene. Between the trimmed V and J ends, which lost 0 bases and 1 base, there was a span of 11 bases. The CDR3 loop spans 16 amino acids. The CDR3 spells CASSLAQAGSGNTIYF. As DNA, the CDR3 is TGCGCCAGCAGCTTGGCGCAAGCGGGTTCTGGAAACACCATATATTTT.

The chain joins TRBV6-6 to TRBJ2-5; D gene uncertain. The CDR3 is 12 amino acids. The ends were cut back, 7 bases at V and 4 bases at J, with 10 bases in the middle. Germline V CDR1 and CDR2: MNHNY, SVGAGI (reference sequence). The CDR3 is CASTHGTETQYF. CDR3 in DNA: TGTGCCAGCACCCATGGCACAGAGACCCAGTACTTC.

The chain is built from TRBV20-1 and TRBJ2-1; D is ambiguous. This CDR3 comprises 12 residues. The germline V gene encodes CDR1 DFQATT and CDR2 SNEGSKA (reference sequence). V was pared by 6 bases and J by 9 bases, with 15 bases between. The CDR3 bases are TGCAGTGCCACCTGGGTATTGGGTGAGCAGTTCTTC. Translating it yields CSATWVLGEQFF.

The sample holds a few counts of this clonotype. V and J are TRBV7-2 and TRBJ1-5; D is uncertain. The CDR3 has 16 residues. Germline values: CDR1 SGHTA, CDR2 FQGNSA. V was pared by 2 bases and J by 2 bases, with 13 bases between. This CDR3 reads CASSLLRAAGNQPQHF. The CDR3 region has the DNA TGTGCCAGCAGCTTACTAAGGGCGGCGGGCAATCAGCCCCAGCATTTT.

This chain joins TRBV10-2 and TRBJ2-7; tentative D call: TRBD1 (5 bases). This CDR3 has 13 residues. With 9 bases removed from V and 2 bases from J, the gap between germline ends came to 14 bases. Germline V gene lookup returns CDR1 WSHSY and CDR2 SAAADI. The CDR3 DNA reads as TGCGCCAGTCGAGCAGGGTTCGCCTACGAGCAGTACTTC. Translated: CASRAGFAYEQYF.

There are a few counts of this clonotype. J is TRBJ2-7 and V is TRBV11-2, with D possibly matching TRBD2 (6 bases). Germline lookup yields CDR1 SGHAT and CDR2 FQNNGV. The V end lost 4 bases, the J end lost 0 bases, and 13 bases lay between the germline ends. The CDR3 has 15 residues. The CDR3, as DNA: TGTGCCAGCAGCTATCTGGGGCGGGACTCCTACGAGCAGTACTTC. Its translation is CASSYLGRDSYEQYF.

This chain joins TRBV6-2 or TRBV6-3 and TRBJ1-5, with 9 bases aligning to TRBD1. The CDR3 contains 14 residues. Germline CDR1 MNHEY, CDR2 SVGEGT. J gave up 6 bases and V 4 bases, and 4 bases lay outside the gene matches. The CDR3 nucleotides are TGTGCCAGCAGTTCCGCGACAGGGGGTCAGCCCCAGCATTTT. Protein sequence: CASSSATGGQPQHF.

This clonotype was counted a few times. The rearrangement links TRBV7-9 to TRBJ2-1; the D gene is possibly TRBD2 (6 bases). CDR1 is SEHNR, CDR2 FQNEAQ, per germline (reference sequence). The CDR3 has 15 amino acids. V was clipped by 3 bases and J by 7 bases, with 16 bases between them. This chain's CDR3 is CASSFNQGLRNEQFF. In DNA form, the CDR3 reads TGTGCCAGCAGCTTCAACCAGGGACTGAGGAATGAGCAGTTCTTC.

V gene TRBV6-4 combines with J gene TRBJ2-1; D possibly matches TRBD1 or TRBD2 (5 bases each). Trimming took 6 bases from V and 2 from J, leaving 17 bases between them. The CDR3 totals 16 residues. Germline assignment: CDR1 MRHNA and CDR2 SNTAGT. CDR3 sequence: CASRYTGTPAYNEQFF. The DNA of the CDR3 is TGTGCCAGCAGATATACCGGGACCCCTGCCTACAATGAGCAGTTCTTC.

J is TRBJ1-2 and V is TRBV15; a weak D match, TRBD1 (5 bases). The CDR3 totals 15 residues. The germline V gene encodes CDR1 LNHNV and CDR2 YYDKDF (reference sequence). V was cut by 0 bases and J by 8 bases, with 16 bases left in between. The CDR3 nucleotides read TGTGCCACCAGCAGAGATTCAGGGCAATCGGGCGGCTACACCTTC. Translating it yields CATSRDSGQSGGYTF.

V usage is TRBV7-9 and J usage is TRBJ2-7; TRBD2 aligns across 10 bases. Germline lookup yields CDR1 SEHNR and CDR2 FQNEAQ (reference sequence). The trim removed 6 bases at V and 2 bases at J, leaving 4 bases unmatched. The CDR3 runs to 14 residues. The CDR3 coding sequence is TGTGCCAGCAGGCCCCTAGCGGGAGCCTACGAGCAGTACTTC. Encoded protein: CASRPLAGAYEQYF.

This chain uses TRBV7-8 with TRBJ1-6; 7 nucleotides agree with TRBD1. Germline V gene lookup returns CDR1 SGHVS and CDR2 FQNEAQ. This CDR3 region has 18 residues. With 5 bases clipped from V and 2 bases from J, the junction kept 12 bases outside the gene matches. The CDR3 DNA sequence: TGTGCCAGCAGCCTGTACAGGGGAGGAGGGACCTATAATTCACCCCTCCACTTT. It is translated as CASSLYRGGGTYNSPLHF.

The chain couples TRBV4-2 to TRBJ2-3; TRBD2 matches at 9 bases. From germline, CDR1 is LGHNA and CDR2 YNFKEQ. The CDR3 covers 16 residues. Trimming at V came to 4 bases and at J to 1 base, leaving 6 bases not matched to a gene. The CDR3 region is CASSRNIAGGTDTQYF. The CDR3 DNA reads TGTGCCAGCAGCCGGAACATAGCGGGGGGCACAGATACGCAGTATTTT.

The chain joins TRBV2 to TRBJ1-2; D is unclear. Deletions cut 6 bases from V and 0 bases from J, with 14 bases between. The CDR3 consists of 15 residues. From germline, CDR1 is SNHLY and CDR2 FYNNEI. The CDR3 spells CASREWAGPNYGYTF. CDR3 DNA: TGTGCCAGCAGAGAATGGGCAGGACCTAACTATGGCTACACCTTC.

The chain combines TRBV7-9 with TRBJ1-1; D perhaps matches TRBD1 (6 bases). The CDR3 sequence is 15 residues long. With 4 bases removed from V and 4 bases from J, the gap between germline ends came to 16 bases. The germline CDR1 and CDR2 sequences are SEHNR and FQNEAQ (reference sequence). The CDR3 spells CASSSLRGRGTEAFF. Written as DNA, the CDR3 is TGTGCCAGCAGCTCCCTCAGGGGAAGGGGCACTGAAGCTTTCTTT.

In its sample, this clonotype was seen a few times. The chain recombines TRBV11-2 with TRBJ2-1, with D perhaps matching TRBD1 (6 bases). This CDR3 region has 14 residues. Trimming took off 1 base at V and 8 bases at J, with 12 bases between the two ends. Per the germline V gene, CDR1 is SGHAT and CDR2 is FQNNGV. CDR3 region: CASSLVAGADEQFF. The CDR3 nucleotides are TGTGCCAGCAGCTTAGTAGCAGGGGCGGATGAGCAGTTCTTC.

The rearrangement joins TRBV7-2 to TRBJ2-7, with 11 bases matching TRBD1. Unmatched junction bases numbered 13, after V lost 1 base and J lost 2 bases. CDR3 size: 19 residues. Germline CDR1 and CDR2: SGHTA and FQGNSA. CDR3 residues: CASSLEGQGARLSTYEQYF. CDR3 DNA sequence: TGTGCCAGCAGCTTAGAAGGACAGGGGGCCCGACTATCAACCTACGAGCAGTACTTC.

The rearrangement uses TRBV7-8 and TRBJ1-4; D is unclear. The CDR3 sequence is 13 residues long. Looked up from germline, CDR1 is SGHVS and CDR2 is FQNEAQ. V lost 2 bases to trimming and J lost 6 bases, with 7 bases between them. CDR3 sequence (DNA): TGTGCCAGCAGCTTATCCCCTTATGAAAAACTGTTTTTT. The encoded protein is CASSLSPYEKLFF.

J is TRBJ1-5 and V is TRBV10-2; D unresolved. Germline CDR1 is WSHSY and CDR2 is SAAADI. There are 17 residues in the CDR3. Trimming removed 0 bases at V and 7 bases at J, with 19 bases between. The CDR3 region has the DNA TGCGCCAGCAGTGAGTCGATGGCTTCCACATCCAGACAGCCCCAGCATTTT. Encoded protein: CASSESMASTSRQPQHF.

This clonotype has just one count. The chain recombines TRBV2 with TRBJ2-2; 11 positions match TRBD2. Trimming at V came to 5 bases and at J to 7 bases, leaving 6 bases not matched to a gene. The germline CDR1 and CDR2 sequences are SNHLY and FYNNEI. The CDR3 is 15 amino acids. This CDR3 reads CASSPRLAGGGELFF. The CDR3 nucleotides read TGTGCCAGCAGTCCCCGGCTAGCGGGAGGCGGGGAGCTGTTTTTT.

This chain links TRBV11-2 with TRBJ1-1; no clear D gene. V was shortened by 5 bases and J by 1 base, with 14 bases between the two germline ends. Germline V gene lookup returns CDR1 SGHAT and CDR2 FQNNGV. This CDR3 has 15 residues. The CDR3 DNA follows: TGTGCCAGCAGCCCAGGTTCGGGCGGGAACACTGAAGCTTTCTTT. Its protein is CASSPGSGGNTEAFF.

At least ten counts were recorded for this clonotype. The rearrangement joins TRBV7-2 to TRBJ2-7; D is possibly TRBD1 or TRBD2 (6 bases each). This CDR3 is built from 16 residues. Germline V gives CDR1 SGHTA, CDR2 FQGNSA. Trimming took 0 bases from V and 6 from J, leaving 18 bases between them. The CDR3 DNA reads TGTGCCAGCAGCTTAGCGCTAGGGGGGCCAGGTCTCGAGCAGTACTTC. This gives the protein CASSLALGGPGLEQYF.

This clonotype was counted only a few times. The chain carries TRBV12-3 or TRBV12-4 and TRBJ2-7; D tentatively fits TRBD1 or TRBD2 (5 bases each). The V end was cut by 6 bases, the J end by 9 bases, with 15 bases between. The CDR3 totals 12 residues. For the CDR3, the DNA is TGTGCCAGCAGCCAAAGCCGGGACCTGCAGTACTTC. This encodes CASSQSRDLQYF.

V gene TRBV20-1 combines with J gene TRBJ2-1; D might be TRBD1 or TRBD2, each matching 5 bases. The CDR3 loop spans 13 amino acids. Trimming took off 6 bases at V and 8 bases at J, with 17 bases between the two ends. Germline CDR1 DFQATT, CDR2 SNEGSKA (reference sequence). CDR3 residues: CSALGGTIDEQFF. The CDR3 DNA sequence: TGCAGTGCCCTTGGGGGAACAATCGATGAGCAGTTCTTC.

This clonotype was observed a handful of times. The chain recombines TRBV7-2 with TRBJ2-3; TRBD2 aligns across 7 bases. The CDR3 loop spans 16 amino acids. The germline V gene has CDR1 SGHTA and CDR2 FQGNSA. V gave up 5 bases and J gave up 7 bases; unmatched junction bases: 15. CDR3 amino acids: CASSPISGASTYTQYF. In DNA form, the CDR3 reads TGTGCCAGCAGCCCGATCAGCGGGGCCTCCACGTATACGCAGTATTTT.

The CDR3 spells CATRDGSSYNEQFF. CDR3 nucleotide sequence: TGTGCCACTCGGGACGGGAGCTCCTACAATGAGCAGTTCTTC. The genes are TRBV10-3 and TRBJ2-1; D may be TRBD2 (6 bases). The V and J ends lost 10 bases and 0 bases respectively, with 13 bases between them. The length of the CDR3 is 14 residues. Germline V CDR1 and CDR2: ENHRY, SYGVKD.

The J gene is TRBJ2-3, the V gene TRBV5-1; the D is unclear. The CDR3 covers 14 residues. Between the trimmed V and J ends, which lost 4 bases and 4 bases, there was a span of 13 bases. CDR1 is SGHRS and CDR2 is YFSETQ in the germline V gene. The CDR3 nucleotides read TGCGCCAGCAGCAAACAAGGTGGGGCAGATACGCAGTATTTT. Its protein is CASSKQGGADTQYF. The full variable domain, with the rest looked up from reference TRBV5-1 and TRBJ2-3, is KAGVTQTPRYLIKTRGQQVTLSCSPISGHRSVSWYQQTPGQGLQFLFEYFSETQRNKGNFPGRFSGRQFSNSRSEMNVSTLELGDSALYLCASSKQGGADTQYFGPGTRLTVL.

This chain connects TRBV27 to TRBJ2-5; D is possibly TRBD1 (6 bases). Trimming cost V 5 bases and J 3 bases, with 16 bases left between them. The CDR3 runs to 15 residues. Germline CDR1 reads MNHEY; CDR2 reads SMNVEV (reference sequence). This chain's CDR3 is CASSPLRYREETQYF. DNA of the CDR3: TGTGCCAGCAGTCCCCTACGGTACAGGGAAGAGACCCAGTACTTC.